The rows below give T cell receptor beta chains drawn from one sample of a study of blood T cell repertoires in COVID-19. The data were produced by immunoSEQ multiplex PCR, yet TCRdb's version contains in-frame clones alone and is incomplete. The profile shows 75,000 to 100,000 clones, approximately 86% of them singletons. The sample was peripheral blood. These receptor sequences come from a man between 65 and 79 years old with acute or convalescent COVID-19. Each CDR3 is given with its conserved first and last residue. D genes are given only for firm matches. For some rows the clone size is stated as once, few or many, or as a class when expanded; others skip it.

J,V,length,D,size,DNA,CDR3
TRBJ1-5,TRBV21-1,15,NA,NA,TGTGCCAGCAGCAAGAGGGGACATAGCAATCAGCCCCAGCATTTT,CASSKRGHSNQPQHF
TRBJ2-7,TRBV28,16,TRBD1,NA,TGTGCCAGCAGTATCCCTAGGACAGGGAATTACTACGAGCAGTACTTC,CASSIPRTGNYYEQYF
TRBJ2-7,TRBV27,14,NA,NA,TGTGCCAGCAGTATCAGGGCCTCACCCGACGAGCAGTACTTC,CASSIRASPDEQYF
TRBJ2-6,TRBV24-1,16,NA,NA,TGTGCCACCAGTGACCTCGGGCGCGGGGGGGCCAACGTCCTGACTTTC,CATSDLGRGGANVLTF
TRBJ1-5,TRBV11-2,14,TRBD1,NA,TGTGCCAGCAGCGCGACAGGGGGCAATCAGCCCCAGCATTTT,CASSATGGNQPQHF
TRBJ2-7,TRBV18,16,TRBD1,NA,TGTGCCAGCTCACCACCGGGACAGGTTTCTTCCTACGAGCAGTACTTC,CASSPPGQVSSYEQYF
TRBJ2-1,TRBV4-1,17,TRBD2,NA,TGCGCCAGCAGCCGCCTTGCTTTAGCGGGGGGCTCCGATGAGCAGTTCTTC,CASSRLALAGGSDEQFF
TRBJ2-2,TRBV19,13,NA,NA,TGTGCCAGTAGTATTCTAAACACCGGGGAGCTGTTTTTT,CASSILNTGELFF
TRBJ2-3,TRBV18,14,NA,NA,TGTGCCAGCTCACCACGGGGGCCCACAGATACGCAGTATTTT,CASSPRGPTDTQYF
TRBJ1-1,TRBV27,13,NA,NA,TGTGCCAGAAGGACAGAAATGAACACTGAAGCTTTCTTT,CARRTEMNTEAFF
TRBJ1-2,TRBV6-4,15,NA,NA,TGTGCCAGCAGAAGGGACACCTCGTATAACTATGGCTACACCTTC,CASRRDTSYNYGYTF
TRBJ2-3,TRBV6-4,15,NA,NA,TGTGCCAGCAGTGACGGTTGGGGCGCGGCAGATACGCAGTATTTT,CASSDGWGAADTQYF
TRBJ1-2,TRBV7-9,13,NA,NA,TGTGCCAGCAGCGAGATACAGGATTCTGGCTACACCTTC,CASSEIQDSGYTF
TRBJ2-3,TRBV6-4,13,NA,once,TGTGCCAGCAAGGAAGCGAACACAGATACGCAGTATTTT,CASKEANTDTQYF
TRBJ2-1,TRBV6-2/TRBV6-3,15,NA,NA,TGTGCCAGCAGTAAGGGTGGGGCGGCGGGGAATGAGCAGTTCTTC,CASSKGGAAGNEQFF
TRBJ2-1,TRBV7-2,16,TRBD2,NA,TGTGCCAGCAGCTCTAGCGGGGGGAGCTCCTACAATGAGCAGTTCTTC,CASSSSGGSSYNEQFF
TRBJ2-5,TRBV5-8,15,TRBD1,NA,TGTGCCAGCAGCTACGGACAGGTCGGGAAAGAGACCCAGTACTTC,CASSYGQVGKETQYF
TRBJ2-7,TRBV12-3/TRBV12-4,13,NA,NA,TGTGCCAGCAGCTGGTCAACGGGATACGAGCAGTACTTC,CASSWSTGYEQYF
TRBJ2-1,TRBV6-6,11,NA,NA,TGTGCCAGCAGTTACGGGACAGAGCAGTTCTTC,CASSYGTEQFF
TRBJ2-7,TRBV28,18,TRBD1,NA,TGTGCCAGCAGTTTAAATTATGGGGCGACAGGGGGCTGGTACGAGCAGTACTTC,CASSLNYGATGGWYEQYF
TRBJ1-1,TRBV29-1,14,NA,NA,TGCAGCGTTGAGCTATTAGGGGCCGGCACTGAAGCTTTCTTT,CSVELLGAGTEAFF
TRBJ2-1,TRBV2,10,NA,NA,TGTGCCAGCAGTGAAGGGCTGAAGTTCTTC,CASSEGLKFF
TRBJ2-2,TRBV29-1,10,NA,NA,TGCGGGCGGGGACCCGGGGAGCTGTTTTTT,CGRGPGELFF
TRBJ2-5,TRBV28,15,NA,NA,TGTGCCAGCAGTTTATCAGCTGGGGGGCAAGAGACCCAGTACTTC,CASSLSAGGQETQYF
TRBJ2-1,TRBV11-3,15,TRBD2,NA,TGTGCCAGCAGTCTCGGGGGGGCGGAATACAATGAGCAGTTCTTC,CASSLGGAEYNEQFF
TRBJ2-3,TRBV3-1/TRBV3-2,15,TRBD1,once,TGTGCCAGCAGCCCCCGGGACAGGGACACAGATACGCAGTATTTT,CASSPRDRDTDTQYF
TRBJ1-3,TRBV7-9,17,TRBD1,few,TGTGCCAGCAGCACACACCGGGACAGGGGATATGGAAACACCATATATTTT,CASSTHRDRGYGNTIYF
TRBJ2-1,TRBV5-6,16,NA,NA,TGTGCCAGCAGCCCCCTCGGCGGGGTCCTTTACAATGAGCAGTTCTTC,CASSPLGGVLYNEQFF
TRBJ2-1,TRBV6-1,11,NA,NA,TGTGCCAGCAGTGAACTTAATGAGCAGTTCTTC,CASSELNEQFF
TRBJ2-2,TRBV10-3,15,TRBD2,NA,TGTGCCATCAGTGGGGGACTACCCAACACCGGGGAGCTGTTTTTT,CAISGGLPNTGELFF
TRBJ2-3,TRBV28,13,TRBD2,NA,TGTGCCAGCAGTTTGCCCGGGACTAGGGCGCTGTATTTT,CASSLPGTRALYF
TRBJ1-2,TRBV28,14,NA,NA,TGTGCCAGCAGTTTCTCTGGGCAGACCGGTGGCTACACCTTC,CASSFSGQTGGYTF
TRBJ1-2,TRBV27,15,NA,NA,TGTGCCAGCAGGGGTGCAGGGGCGGGCCAGTGGGGCTACACCTTC,CASRGAGAGQWGYTF
TRBJ2-2,TRBV2,15,TRBD2,once,TGTGCCAGCAGTGAATGGCGGGAGGGCCCCGGGGAGCTGTTTTTT,CASSEWREGPGELFF
TRBJ2-7,TRBV19,14,TRBD2,NA,TGTGCCAGTAGTCGAAGCGGGACTAACTACGAGCAGTACTTC,CASSRSGTNYEQYF
TRBJ2-2,TRBV7-9,17,NA,NA,TGTGCCAGCAGGCAAATTCCTAGCTTTGCGAACACCGGGGAGCTGTTTTTT,CASRQIPSFANTGELFF
TRBJ2-3,TRBV5-1,14,NA,NA,TGCGCCAGCAGCTTGGTTAGCAGCACAGATACGCAGTATTTT,CASSLVSSTDTQYF
TRBJ1-5,TRBV18,13,NA,NA,TGTGCCAGCTCACGCGACAGAAATCAGCCCCAGCATTTT,CASSRDRNQPQHF
TRBJ1-6,TRBV2,12,TRBD1,NA,TGTGCCAGCAGGGGACAGTATCCACCCCTCCACTTT,CASRGQYPPLHF
TRBJ2-1,TRBV19,18,TRBD2,NA,TGTGCCAGTAGTATATGGCTAGCGGGAACTCCCGGGGGCAATGAGCAGTTCTTC,CASSIWLAGTPGGNEQFF
TRBJ1-1,TRBV6-2/TRBV6-3,20,NA,NA,TGTGCCAGCAGCAATAAAATCCCATCCCGGATACAGGGCATGAACACTGAAGCTTTCTTT,CASSNKIPSRIQGMNTEAFF
TRBJ1-2,TRBV5-1,15,NA,NA,TGCGCCAGCAGCTTGGCCACAGGGAATAACTATGGCTACACCTTC,CASSLATGNNYGYTF
TRBJ1-6,TRBV18,17,NA,NA,TGTGCCAGCTCACCACTCACGCGCTTACAGGGCGATTCACCCCTCCACTTT,CASSPLTRLQGDSPLHF
TRBJ2-3,TRBV5-1,16,TRBD2,NA,TGCGCCAGCAGCTTGGTGGGCGGGGGGGCCGCAGATACGCAGTATTTT,CASSLVGGGAADTQYF
TRBJ1-1,TRBV5-1,15,TRBD1,NA,TGCGCCAGCAGCTCGGACAGGAGTGAGAACACTGAAGCTTTCTTT,CASSSDRSENTEAFF
TRBJ1-5,TRBV5-1,17,TRBD1,NA,TGCGCCAGCAGCTTGGCATACGACAGGGAACGGGATCAGCCCCAGCATTTT,CASSLAYDRERDQPQHF
TRBJ1-5,TRBV20-1,16,TRBD1,NA,TGCAGTGCTAGTCTTATGGCCGGGACAGGGGGACAGCCCCAGCATTTT,CSASLMAGTGGQPQHF
TRBJ1-4,TRBV29-1,14,TRBD1,NA,TGCAGCGTTTATACAGGGGGCTACAATGAAAAACTGTTTTTT,CSVYTGGYNEKLFF
TRBJ2-2,TRBV5-6,16,TRBD2,NA,TGTGCCAGCACCCCGGAGGGAGGGGTAAACACCGGGGAGCTGTTTTTT,CASTPEGGVNTGELFF
TRBJ2-1,TRBV7-9,16,TRBD2,once,TGTGCCAGCATCAAAGGCGGGGGGGCGTTTAACCATGAGCAGTTCTTC,CASIKGGGAFNHEQFF
TRBJ2-5,TRBV18,15,NA,NA,TGTGCCAGCTCATCAAGGGACGGAGAAAGGGAGGCCCAGTACTTC,CASSSRDGEREAQYF
TRBJ1-1,TRBV6-5,16,TRBD1,NA,TGTGCCAGCAGTTACAGCGGACAGGGGCGGTTCACTGAAGCTTTCTTT,CASSYSGQGRFTEAFF
TRBJ2-6,TRBV5-4,15,NA,few,TGTGCCAGCAGCTTGGGAGGCTTCGGGGCCAACGTCCTGACTTTC,CASSLGGFGANVLTF
TRBJ1-4,TRBV4-3,15,TRBD1,NA,TGCGCCAGCAGCCAGGGACAGGTCATTAATGAAAAACTGTTTTTT,CASSQGQVINEKLFF
TRBJ2-5,TRBV7-8,16,TRBD1,NA,TGTGCCAGCAGCTTCACTGCCGGGACAGGACAAGAGACCCAGTACTTC,CASSFTAGTGQETQYF
TRBJ2-6,TRBV6-5,14,NA,NA,TGTGCCAGCACCGGACAGTGGGGGGCCAACGTCCTGACTTTC,CASTGQWGANVLTF
TRBJ1-1,TRBV6-5,15,TRBD1,once,TGTGCCAGCAGTTACGCATTCGCCGGGGACAGTGAAGCTTTCTTT,CASSYAFAGDSEAFF
TRBJ1-1,TRBV10-2,14,NA,NA,TGCGCCAGCCGCCTTGGAGGGCTCGCCGGAGAAGCTTTCTTT,CASRLGGLAGEAFF
TRBJ2-5,TRBV21-1,19,NA,NA,TGTGCCAGCAGCAAAGAGGGACGGGCTAGGACAGCGTTTCAAGAGACCCAGTACTTC,CASSKEGRARTAFQETQYF